Below, 30 T cell receptor beta chains from the same sample are listed, as sequenced in a study of T cells after posttransplantation cyclophosphamide. Method: immunoSEQ multiplex PCR; TCRdb's copy keeps in-frame clones and lacks some. The sample yields 40,000 to 45,000 clones, without any singletons. Sequencing was performed on PBMCs. These receptors all stem from a middle-aged man in good health, CMV-negative, and a related stem cell transplant donor.

Many counts were recorded for this clone. This rearrangement joins TRBV19 to TRBJ2-3; 10 bases fit TRBD2. Germline CDR1 and CDR2: LNHDA and SQIVND (reference sequence). Trimming at V came to 6 bases and at J to 0 bases, leaving 6 bases not matched to a gene. CDR3 size: 16 residues. The CDR3 region is CASRIGTSVSTDTQYF. In DNA, the CDR3 is TGTGCCAGTAGGATCGGGACTAGCGTAAGCACAGATACGCAGTATTTT.

This clone was counted at least ten times. V and J are TRBV7-9 and TRBJ1-1; no clear D gene. There are 14 residues in the CDR3. The germline CDR1 and CDR2 sequences are SEHNR and FQNEAQ (reference sequence). Trimming left V 1 base short and J 1 base short, with 7 bases between. The CDR3 coding sequence is TGTGCCAGCAGCTTAGTCACAGAGAACACTGAAGCTTTCTTT. Residues: CASSLVTENTEAFF. The whole variable domain, remainder taken from reference TRBV7-9 and TRBJ1-1, is DTGVSQNPRHKITKRGQNVTFRCDPISEHNRLYWYRQTLGQGPEFLTYFQNEAQLEKSRLLSDRFSAERPKGSFSTLEIQRTEQGDSAMYLCASSLVTENTEAFFGQGTRLTVV.

This clone was counted ten times or more. The chain combines TRBV6-6 with TRBJ2-2; 8 nucleotides match TRBD2. After removal of 2 bases from V and 6 bases from J, the junction contained 8 bases not matched to a gene. CDR1 is MNHNY, CDR2 SVGAGI, per germline (reference sequence). The CDR3 runs to 16 residues. The CDR3 sequence is CASSYVAGLKPGELFF. The CDR3 DNA reads as TGTGCCAGCAGTTACGTAGCGGGATTAAAACCCGGGGAGCTGTTTTTT.

This clone was observed many times. The chain uses TRBV7-6 and TRBJ2-5; the D gene is possibly TRBD1 (6 bases). This CDR3 is 12 amino acids long. Trimming took 5 bases from V and 2 from J, leaving 6 bases between them. Germline values: CDR1 SGHVS, CDR2 FNYEAQ. This CDR3 reads CASSTGQETQYF. The CDR3 DNA follows: TGTGCCAGCAGCACAGGGCAAGAGACCCAGTACTTC.

This clone was seen many times. This chain joins TRBV5-1 and TRBJ2-3; maybe TRBD2 (5 bases). The CDR3 is made up of 14 amino acids. V lost 4 bases, J lost 1 base, and 10 bases lay in between. Germline values: CDR1 SGHRS, CDR2 YFSETQ. In DNA form, the CDR3 reads TGCGCCAGCAGCCTACGGACTCGCACAGATACGCAGTATTTT. Translating gives CASSLRTRTDTQYF.

In its sample, this clone was seen many times. The chain has TRBV6-4 and TRBJ2-7, with a tentative D call TRBD1 (5 bases). CDR1 is MRHNA and CDR2 is SNTAGT in the germline V gene. V gave up 5 bases and J gave up 4 bases, with 9 bases separating them. The CDR3 sequence is 12 residues long. CDR3 sequence reads: CASSIQGYEQYV. DNA for the CDR3: TGTGCCAGCAGTATTCAGGGTTACGAGCAGTACGTC.

The sample holds many counts of this clone. The chain uses TRBV5-4 and TRBJ2-5, with 7 bases fitting TRBD2. Per germline, CDR1 SGHNT and CDR2 YYREEE (reference sequence). Trimming took 2 bases from V and 5 from J; bases not matched to a gene: 12. The CDR3 contains 16 residues. The CDR3 loop reads CASSLGREMGGETQYF. The CDR3 DNA follows: TGTGCCAGCAGCTTAGGGCGGGAGATGGGCGGTGAGACCCAGTACTTC.

The sample holds many counts of this clone. This rearrangement joins TRBV15 to TRBJ2-7; 7 bases agree with TRBD1. Germline V gives CDR1 LNHNV, CDR2 YYDKDF (reference sequence). The CDR3 spans 13 residues. With V trimmed by 5 bases and J by 8 bases, 9 bases remained unmatched. CDR3 sequence (DNA): TGTGCCACCAGCGCCTTACAGGGGTTCCAGCAGTACTTC. As protein: CATSALQGFQQYF.

There are many counts of this clone. The chain is built from TRBV19 and TRBJ2-1, with no clear D. The CDR3 is 13 amino acids. Per the germline V gene, CDR1 is LNHDA and CDR2 is SQIVND (reference sequence). V lost 0 bases and J lost 4, with 4 bases in between. As DNA, the CDR3 is TGTGCCAGTAGTATAGATCAGTACAATGAGCAGTTCTTC. Amino acids: CASSIDQYNEQFF.

The V call is TRBV7-8, the J call TRBJ1-1; D remains unclear. Trimming left V 7 bases short and J 1 base short, with 13 bases between. The CDR3 runs to 14 residues. CDR1 is SGHVS, CDR2 FQNEAQ, per germline. CDR3 sequence (DNA): TGTGCCAGCACCCCCACGGGGAAGAACACTGAAGCTTTCTTT. Translating gives CASTPTGKNTEAFF.

This clone was picked up many times. The V gene is TRBV5-6, the J gene TRBJ1-4; D is unresolved. V was shortened by 0 bases and J by 4 bases, with 10 bases between the two germline ends. Germline V lookup: CDR1 SGHDT, CDR2 YYEEEE. There are 15 residues in the CDR3. The chain's CDR3 is CASSLDPGLNEKLFF. The CDR3 DNA reads TGTGCCAGCAGCTTGGACCCGGGTCTTAATGAAAAACTGTTTTTT.

This clone has at least ten counts. The rearrangement uses TRBV5-5 and TRBJ2-2, with D maybe TRBD2 (6 bases). V was pared by 4 bases and J by 13 bases, with 23 bases between. This CDR3 spans 15 amino acids. Germline assignment: CDR1 SGHKS and CDR2 YYEKEE (reference sequence). This chain's CDR3 is CASSPDGRTIARLFF. The DNA of the CDR3 is TGTGCCAGCAGCCCGGACGGTCGGACTATCGCTAGGCTGTTTTTT. The full variable domain, its missing parts supplied by reference TRBV5-5 and TRBJ2-2, is DAGVTQSPTHLIKTRGQQVTLRCSPISGHKSVSWYQQVLGQGPQFIFQYYEKEERGRGNFPDRFSARQFPNYSSELNVNALLLGDSALYLCASSPDGRTIARLFFGEGSRLTVL.

Ten or more counts support this clone. The chain has TRBV6-4 and TRBJ2-3, with 12 nucleotides matching TRBD2. This CDR3 region has 20 residues. The V gene end was trimmed by 0 bases and the J gene end by 1 base; junction bases not matched to a gene: 11. The germline CDR1 and CDR2 sequences are MRHNA and SNTAGT. CDR3 nucleotides: TGTGCCAGCAGTGACTCTTTCAAGGGGCTAGCGGGAGGGGGCACAGATACGCAGTATTTT. Translating it yields CASSDSFKGLAGGGTDTQYF.

This clone occurred many times. The J gene is TRBJ2-1, the V gene TRBV7-3, with TRBD2 matching 10 bases. The germline V gene encodes CDR1 SGHTA and CDR2 FQGTGA. V was clipped by 5 bases and J by 4 bases; unmatched bases: 11. This CDR3 comprises 17 residues. CDR3: CASSHGSSSGGYNEQFF. For the CDR3, the DNA is TGTGCCAGCAGCCACGGCTCCTCTAGCGGGGGATACAATGAGCAGTTCTTC. Full variable domain (missing parts from reference TRBV7-3 and TRBJ2-1): GAGVSQTPSNKVTEKGKYVELRCDPISGHTALYWYRQSLGQGPEFLIYFQGTGAADDSGLPNDRFFAVRPEGSVSTLKIQRTERGDSAVYLCASSHGSSSGGYNEQFFGPGTRLTVL.

This clone showed up many times. The chain couples TRBV2 to TRBJ2-5, with TRBD2 identical over 7 bases. The CDR3 runs 13 residues. Per germline, CDR1 SNHLY and CDR2 FYNNEI. V shed 5 bases and J 5 bases; nucleotides not matched to a gene: 5. CDR3 sequence: CASSWTRGETQYF. The CDR3 DNA reads TGTGCCAGCAGTTGGACTAGAGGGGAGACCCAGTACTTC.

CDR3 protein: CASSDPSGSSTDTQYF. CDR3 nucleotide sequence: TGTGCCAGCAGCGATCCCAGCGGATCTAGCACAGATACGCAGTATTTT. J is TRBJ2-3 and V is TRBV7-2, with a possible D match to TRBD2 (5 bases). Trimming left V 5 bases short and J 0 bases short, with 15 bases between. CDR3 size: 16 residues. Germline V lookup: CDR1 SGHTA, CDR2 FQGNSA.

In this sample, this clone turned up many times. V is TRBV29-1 and J is TRBJ2-1, with 9 bases fitting TRBD1. The CDR3 spans 18 residues. The germline V gene encodes CDR1 SQVTM and CDR2 ANQGSEA. The J segment lost 2 bases and the V segment lost 4 bases, leaving 15 bases of the junction unmatched. The CDR3 DNA is TGCAGCGTTGGTACAGGGGGCTTAGCGGGCCTAGCCTACAATGAGCAGTTCTTC. Encoded protein: CSVGTGGLAGLAYNEQFF.

This clone was found many times. The chain is built from TRBV27 and TRBJ2-3; 7 positions match TRBD2. CDR3 length equals 13 residues. CDR1 MNHEY and CDR2 SMNVEV come from the germline V gene (reference sequence). J lost 15 bases, V lost 4 bases, and 13 bases had no gene match. The CDR3 loop is CASSSIYGTTQYF. CDR3 DNA: TGTGCCAGCAGTTCCATATACGGGACTACTCAATATTTT.

This clone was detected many times. The chain combines TRBV11-1 with TRBJ2-7; TRBD2 aligns across 7 bases. This CDR3 has 15 residues. V shed 3 bases and J 3 bases; nucleotides not matched to a gene: 8. Germline V gives CDR1 SGHAT, CDR2 FQDESV (reference sequence). CDR3 region: CASSLGLAVFYEQYV. CDR3 DNA sequence: TGTGCCAGCAGCTTGGGTCTAGCGGTTTTCTACGAGCAGTACGTC.

This clone was detected only a few times. In DNA form, the CDR3 reads TGTGCCAGCAGTTTTCTAGCGGGGGGGATAGGCACAGATACGCAGTATTTT. It translates to CASSFLAGGIGTDTQYF. The V call is TRBV28, the J call TRBJ2-3, with 12 bases fitting TRBD2. The CDR3 consists of 17 residues. With V trimmed by 3 bases and J by 1 base, 5 bases remained unmatched. Per germline, CDR1 MDHEN and CDR2 SYDVKM.

This clone was detected many times. V usage is TRBV11-2 and J usage is TRBJ2-3, with 12 bases fitting TRBD2. J gave up 2 bases and V 5 bases, and 11 bases lay outside the gene matches. The CDR3 runs 18 residues. The germline V gene has CDR1 SGHAT and CDR2 FQNNGV. The CDR3 coding sequence is TGTGCCAGCAGCCCTAGCGGGGGGGCCGACCAGACCACAGATACGCAGTATTTT. This encodes CASSPSGGADQTTDTQYF.

This clone was seen at least ten times. The chain joins TRBV18 to TRBJ2-7, with TRBD1 matching 8 bases. V lost 5 bases and J lost 1; bases outside the gene matches: 4. Germline V gene lookup returns CDR1 KGHSH and CDR2 LQKENI. This CDR3 is 14 amino acids long. DNA of the CDR3: TGTGCCAGCTCAGGCGACAGGGGTTCCTACGAGCAGTACTTC. Translation: CASSGDRGSYEQYF. Filled out from reference TRBV18 and TRBJ2-7, the complete variable domain reads NAGVMQNPRHLVRRRGQEARLRCSPMKGHSHVYWYRQLPEEGLKFMVYLQKENIIDESGMPKERFSAEFPKEGPSILRIQQVVRGDSAAYFCASSGDRGSYEQYFGPGTRLTVT.

The table lists this clone with many counts. The chain has TRBV5-6 and TRBJ1-5, with 7 positions matching TRBD1. The V gene end was trimmed by 4 bases and the J gene end by 11 bases; junction bases not matched to a gene: 12. The CDR3 length is 14 residues. CDR1 SGHDT and CDR2 YYEEEE come from the germline V gene. The CDR3 spells CASSPGTAQGAQHF. The CDR3, as DNA: TGTGCCAGCAGCCCTGGGACAGCACAAGGGGCCCAGCATTTT.

This clone was detected ten times or more. The chain employs TRBV5-6 and TRBJ2-6; 13 bases map to TRBD2. CDR1 is SGHDT and CDR2 is YYEEEE in the germline V gene. Losses at the gene ends were 6 bases for V and 2 bases for J; bases not matched to a gene: 8. There are 18 residues in the CDR3. CDR3 amino acids: CASIVRLAGGPGANVLTF. The CDR3 nucleotides read TGTGCCAGCATTGTAAGACTAGCGGGAGGCCCTGGGGCCAACGTCCTGACTTTC.

This clone was found many times. V gene TRBV2 combines with J gene TRBJ2-4, with a weak D call TRBD2 (6 bases). The CDR3 runs to 15 residues. Germline V gene lookup returns CDR1 SNHLY and CDR2 FYNNEI. The V gene lost 6 bases and the J gene lost 0 bases, with 12 bases spanning the gap. The CDR3 sequence is CASRQDYLAKNIQYF. The CDR3 coding sequence is TGTGCCAGCAGACAGGACTACCTAGCCAAAAACATTCAGTACTTC.

This clone has a handful of counts. The rearrangement links TRBV7-2 to TRBJ2-2; 12 nucleotides agree with TRBD2. The J segment lost 4 bases and the V segment lost 5 bases, leaving 8 bases of the junction unmatched. In germline, CDR1 is SGHTA, CDR2 FQGNSA. CDR3 length: 17 residues. The DNA for the CDR3 is TGTGCCAGCAGCAAAGCTAGCGGGAGGGCCCTCACCGGGGAGCTGTTTTTT. Translating gives CASSKASGRALTGELFF.

This clone was recorded at least ten times. The chain carries TRBV10-1 and TRBJ1-2, with 9 nucleotides matching TRBD1. The CDR3 is made up of 14 amino acids. CDR1 is WNHNN and CDR2 is SYGVQD in the germline V gene (reference sequence). Trimming removed 5 bases from V and 4 bases from J; junction bases left unmatched: 5. The CDR3, as DNA: TGCGCCAGCAGTTGGGACAGGGCAAGCTATGGCTACACCTTC. Translation: CASSWDRASYGYTF.

Many counts were recorded for this clone. The same CDR3 is also encoded by other DNA sequences in this sample. V usage is TRBV9 and J usage is TRBJ2-7, with D perhaps TRBD2 (5 bases). The CDR3 is 14 residues long. Trimming stripped 2 bases from V and 2 bases from J, with 11 bases between. Germline V gene data show CDR1 as SGDLS and CDR2 as YYNGEE. The CDR3 coding sequence is TGTGCCAGCAGCGTGGCCACGGGAACCTACGAGCAGTACTTC. Its protein is CASSVATGTYEQYF.

The sample holds many counts of this clone. V gene TRBV9 combines with J gene TRBJ1-1, with TRBD1 matching 9 bases. The CDR3 runs to 16 residues. CDR1 is SGDLS and CDR2 is YYNGEE in the germline V gene. The V gene end was trimmed by 0 bases and the J gene end by 1 base; junction bases not matched to a gene: 4. The CDR3 coding sequence is TGTGCCAGCAGCGTAGGGGGGACAGGGTGGAACACTGAAGCTTTCTTT. It encodes CASSVGGTGWNTEAFF.

This clone occurred many times. The V gene is TRBV5-1, the J gene TRBJ1-1; 12 nucleotides agree with TRBD1. The junction had 9 bases not matched to a gene; V was cut back by 1 base and J by 5 bases. CDR1 and CDR2 from the germline V gene are SGHRS and YFSETQ. This CDR3 region has 17 residues. CDR3: CASSLSGDRGLGTEAFF. The CDR3 nucleotides read TGCGCCAGCAGCTTGTCTGGGGACAGGGGGCTAGGTACTGAAGCTTTCTTT.